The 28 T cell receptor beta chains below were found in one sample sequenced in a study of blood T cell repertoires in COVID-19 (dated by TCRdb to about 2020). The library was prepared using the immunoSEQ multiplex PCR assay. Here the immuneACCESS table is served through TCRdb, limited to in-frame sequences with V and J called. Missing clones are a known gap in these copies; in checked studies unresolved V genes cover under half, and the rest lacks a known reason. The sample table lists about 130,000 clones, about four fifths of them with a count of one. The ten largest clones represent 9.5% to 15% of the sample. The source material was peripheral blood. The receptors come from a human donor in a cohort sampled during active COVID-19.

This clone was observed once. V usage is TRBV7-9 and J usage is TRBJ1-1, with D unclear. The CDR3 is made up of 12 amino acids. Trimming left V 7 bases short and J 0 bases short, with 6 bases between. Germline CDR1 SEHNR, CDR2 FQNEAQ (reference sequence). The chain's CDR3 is CASKIMNTEAFF. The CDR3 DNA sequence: TGTGCCAGCAAAATTATGAACACTGAAGCTTTCTTT.

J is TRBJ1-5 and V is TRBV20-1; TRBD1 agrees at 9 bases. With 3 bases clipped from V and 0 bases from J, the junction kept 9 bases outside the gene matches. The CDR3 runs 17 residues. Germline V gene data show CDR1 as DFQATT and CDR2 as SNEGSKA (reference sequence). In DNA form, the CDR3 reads TGCAGTGCTAGTGCCGGGACAGGGAGGTATAGCAATCAGCCCCAGCATTTT. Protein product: CSASAGTGRYSNQPQHF.

The CDR3 is CASSRDSSGANVLTF. DNA for the CDR3: TGTGCCAGCAGCCGCGACAGCTCTGGGGCCAACGTCCTGACTTTC. This chain connects TRBV3-1 (or the pseudogene TRBV3-2) to TRBJ2-6, with a possible D match to TRBD1 (5 bases). The CDR3 totals 15 residues. Germline assignment: CDR1 LGHDT and CDR2 YNNKEL (reference sequence). V lost 4 bases, J lost 0 bases, and 7 bases lay in between.

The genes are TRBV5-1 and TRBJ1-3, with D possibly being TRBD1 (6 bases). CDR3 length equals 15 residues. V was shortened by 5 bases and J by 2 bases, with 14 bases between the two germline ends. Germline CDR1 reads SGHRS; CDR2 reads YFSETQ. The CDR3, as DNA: TGCGCCAGCAGTATTGTACAGGGTCCTGGAAACACCATATATTTT. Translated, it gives CASSIVQGPGNTIYF.

CDR3 sequence (DNA): TGTGCCAGTATCACAAAAAAAGGGGGGGAAAACACCATATATTTT. Protein sequence: CASITKKGGENTIYF. This chain uses TRBV19 with TRBJ1-3; possibly TRBD1 for D (6 bases). The germline CDR1 and CDR2 sequences are LNHDA and SQIVND (reference sequence). V was trimmed by 7 bases and J by 6 bases, leaving 19 bases between them. The CDR3 extends over 15 amino acids.

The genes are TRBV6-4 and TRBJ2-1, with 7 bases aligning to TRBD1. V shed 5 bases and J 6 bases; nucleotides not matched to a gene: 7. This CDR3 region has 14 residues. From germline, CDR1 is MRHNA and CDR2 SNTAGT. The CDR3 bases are TGTGCCAGCAGTTTGGAGACAGGGAGCAATGAGCAGTTCTTC. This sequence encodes CASSLETGSNEQFF.

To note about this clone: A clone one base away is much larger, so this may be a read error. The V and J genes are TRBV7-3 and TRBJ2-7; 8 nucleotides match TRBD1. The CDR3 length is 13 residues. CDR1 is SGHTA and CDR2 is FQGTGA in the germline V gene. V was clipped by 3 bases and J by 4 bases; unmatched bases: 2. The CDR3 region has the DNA TGTGCCAGCAGCTTTGACAGGGGTTACGAGCAGTACTTC. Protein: CASSFDRGYEQYF.

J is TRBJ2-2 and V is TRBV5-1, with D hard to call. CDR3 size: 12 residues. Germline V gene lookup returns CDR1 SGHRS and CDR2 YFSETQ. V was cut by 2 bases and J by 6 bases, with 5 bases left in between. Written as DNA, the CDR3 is TGCGCCAGCAGCTTAGCTCCCGGGGAGCTGTTTTTT. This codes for CASSLAPGELFF.

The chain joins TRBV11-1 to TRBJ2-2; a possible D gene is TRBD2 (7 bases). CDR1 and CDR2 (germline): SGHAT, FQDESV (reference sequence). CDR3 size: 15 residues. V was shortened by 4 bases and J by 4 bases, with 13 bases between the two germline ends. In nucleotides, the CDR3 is TGTGCCAGCAGCTCCGGGGGGCCAGTCACCGGGGAGCTGTTTTTT. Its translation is CASSSGGPVTGELFF.

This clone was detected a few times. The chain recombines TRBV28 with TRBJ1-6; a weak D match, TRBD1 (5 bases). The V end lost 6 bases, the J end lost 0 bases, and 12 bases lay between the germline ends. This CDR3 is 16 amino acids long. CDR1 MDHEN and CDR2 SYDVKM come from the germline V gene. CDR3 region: CASSLGGSSYNSPLHF. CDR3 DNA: TGTGCCAGCAGCCTCGGGGGAAGCTCCTATAATTCACCCCTCCACTTT.

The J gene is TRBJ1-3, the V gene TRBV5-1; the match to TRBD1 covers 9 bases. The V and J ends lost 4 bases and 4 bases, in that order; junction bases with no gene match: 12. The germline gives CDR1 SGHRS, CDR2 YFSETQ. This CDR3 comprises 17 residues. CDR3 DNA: TGCGCCAGCAGCACCGGGACAGGGCGGCTCTCGGGAAACACCATATATTTT. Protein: CASSTGTGRLSGNTIYF.

The CDR3 reads CASSSDSEAFF. DNA for the CDR3: TGTGCCAGCAGCTCGGACTCTGAAGCTTTCTTT. The chain uses TRBV5-4 and TRBJ1-1; D is uncertain. Deletions cut 3 bases from V and 6 bases from J, with 6 bases between. The CDR3 has 11 residues. The germline V gene has CDR1 SGHNT and CDR2 YYREEE (reference sequence).

The CDR3 sequence is CAISESSTGVQPQHF. DNA for the CDR3: TGTGCCATCAGTGAGTCCTCGACAGGGGTCCAGCCCCAGCATTTT. The genes are TRBV10-3 and TRBJ1-5; 8 bases are a match to TRBD1. The germline V gene has CDR1 ENHRY and CDR2 SYGVKD. The CDR3 has 15 residues. V lost 0 bases to trimming and J lost 7 bases; unmatched junction nucleotides: 5.

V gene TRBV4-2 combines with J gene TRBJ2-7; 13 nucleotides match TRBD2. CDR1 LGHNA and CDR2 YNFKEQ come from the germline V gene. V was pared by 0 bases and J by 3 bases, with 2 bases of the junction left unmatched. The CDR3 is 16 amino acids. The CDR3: CASSQEGLAGVYEQYF. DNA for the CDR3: TGTGCCAGCAGCCAAGAAGGACTAGCGGGGGTCTACGAGCAGTACTTC.

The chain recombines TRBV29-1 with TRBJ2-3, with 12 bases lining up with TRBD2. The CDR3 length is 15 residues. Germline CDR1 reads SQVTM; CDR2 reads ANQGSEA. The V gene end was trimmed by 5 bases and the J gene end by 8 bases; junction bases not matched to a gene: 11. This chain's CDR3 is CSVNGLAGGPGTQYF. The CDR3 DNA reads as TGCAGCGTTAACGGGCTAGCGGGGGGGCCGGGTACGCAGTATTTT.

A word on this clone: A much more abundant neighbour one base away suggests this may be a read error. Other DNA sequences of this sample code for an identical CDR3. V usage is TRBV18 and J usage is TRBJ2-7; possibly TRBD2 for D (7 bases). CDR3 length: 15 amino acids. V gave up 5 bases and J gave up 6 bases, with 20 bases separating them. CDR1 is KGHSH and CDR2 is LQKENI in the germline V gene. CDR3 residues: CASSMKAGGGGEQYF. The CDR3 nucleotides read TGTGCCAGCTCAATGAAAGCCGGGGGCGGGGGCGAGCAGTACTTC.

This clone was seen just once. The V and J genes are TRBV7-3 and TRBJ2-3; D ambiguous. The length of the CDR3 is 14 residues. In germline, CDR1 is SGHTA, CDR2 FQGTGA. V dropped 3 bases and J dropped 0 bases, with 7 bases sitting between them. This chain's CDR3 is CASSFGGSTDTQYF. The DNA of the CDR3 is TGTGCCAGCAGCTTTGGCGGTAGCACAGATACGCAGTATTTT.

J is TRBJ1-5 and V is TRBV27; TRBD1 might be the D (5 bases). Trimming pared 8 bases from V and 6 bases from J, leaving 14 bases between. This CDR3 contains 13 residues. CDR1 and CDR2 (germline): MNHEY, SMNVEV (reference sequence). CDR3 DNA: TGTGCCAGCCGGTTAGGGGTGAGTCAGCCCCAGCATTTT. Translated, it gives CASRLGVSQPQHF.

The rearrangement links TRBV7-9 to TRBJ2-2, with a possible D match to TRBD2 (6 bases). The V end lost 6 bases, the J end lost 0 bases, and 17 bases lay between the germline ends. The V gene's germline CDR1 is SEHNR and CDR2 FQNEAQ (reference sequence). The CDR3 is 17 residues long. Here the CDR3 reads CASRSYAGPSNTGELFF. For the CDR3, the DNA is TGTGCCAGCAGGTCATACGCGGGGCCGTCGAACACCGGGGAGCTGTTTTTT.

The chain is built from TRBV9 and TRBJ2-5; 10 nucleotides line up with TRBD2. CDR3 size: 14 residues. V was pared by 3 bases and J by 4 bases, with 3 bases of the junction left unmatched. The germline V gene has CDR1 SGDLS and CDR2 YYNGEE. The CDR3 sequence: CASSASGGAETQYF. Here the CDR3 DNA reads TGTGCCAGCAGCGCGAGCGGGGGGGCAGAGACCCAGTACTTC.

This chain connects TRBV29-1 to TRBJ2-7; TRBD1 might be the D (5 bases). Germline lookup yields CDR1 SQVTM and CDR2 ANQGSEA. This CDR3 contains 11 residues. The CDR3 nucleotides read TGCAGTTACAGGAGTACCTACGAGCAGTACTTC. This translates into CSYRSTYEQYF.

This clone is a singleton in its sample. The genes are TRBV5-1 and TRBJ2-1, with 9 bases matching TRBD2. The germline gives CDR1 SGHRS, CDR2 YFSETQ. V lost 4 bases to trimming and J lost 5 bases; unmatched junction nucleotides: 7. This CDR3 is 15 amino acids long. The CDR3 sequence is CASSKRSGGDNEQFF. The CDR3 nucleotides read TGCGCCAGCAGCAAACGTAGCGGGGGTGACAATGAGCAGTTCTTC.

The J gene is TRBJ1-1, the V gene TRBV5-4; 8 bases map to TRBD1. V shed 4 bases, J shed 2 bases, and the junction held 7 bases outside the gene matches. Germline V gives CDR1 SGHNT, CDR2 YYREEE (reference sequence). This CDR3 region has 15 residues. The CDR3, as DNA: TGTGCCAGCAGCCACCGACAGGGGATCAACACTGAAGCTTTCTTT. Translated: CASSHRQGINTEAFF.

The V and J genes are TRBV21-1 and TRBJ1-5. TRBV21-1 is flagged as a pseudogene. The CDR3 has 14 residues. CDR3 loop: CASSKAPGDQPQHF. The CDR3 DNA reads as TGTGCCAGCAGCAAAGCTCCCGGAGATCAGCCCCAGCATTTT.

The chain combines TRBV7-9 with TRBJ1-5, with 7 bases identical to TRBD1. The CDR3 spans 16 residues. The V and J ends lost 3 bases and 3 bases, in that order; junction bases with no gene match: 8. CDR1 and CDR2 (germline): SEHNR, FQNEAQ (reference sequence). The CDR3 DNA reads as TGTGCCAGCAGCTTCGAAGGGGACAGCTTCAATCAGCCCCAGCATTTT. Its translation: CASSFEGDSFNQPQHF.

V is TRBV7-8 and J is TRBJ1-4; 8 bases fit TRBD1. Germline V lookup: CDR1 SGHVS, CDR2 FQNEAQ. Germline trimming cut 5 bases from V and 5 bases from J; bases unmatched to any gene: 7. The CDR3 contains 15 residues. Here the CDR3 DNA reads TGTGCCAGCAGCACCCGACAGGGGAAAAATGAAAAACTGTTTTTT. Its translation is CASSTRQGKNEKLFF.

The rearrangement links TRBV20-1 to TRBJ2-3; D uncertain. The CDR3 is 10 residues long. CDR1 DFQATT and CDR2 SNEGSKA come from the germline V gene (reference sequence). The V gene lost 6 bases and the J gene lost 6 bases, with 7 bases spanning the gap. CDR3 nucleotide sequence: TGCAGTGCGCCGAGGGATACGCAGTATTTT. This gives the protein CSAPRDTQYF.

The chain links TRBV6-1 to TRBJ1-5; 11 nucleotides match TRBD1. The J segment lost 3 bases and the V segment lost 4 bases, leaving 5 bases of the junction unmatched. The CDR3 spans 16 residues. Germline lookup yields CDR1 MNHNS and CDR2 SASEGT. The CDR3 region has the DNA TGTGCCAGCAGTGGACGGACAGGGGGCGTCAATCAGCCCCAGCATTTT. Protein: CASSGRTGGVNQPQHF.